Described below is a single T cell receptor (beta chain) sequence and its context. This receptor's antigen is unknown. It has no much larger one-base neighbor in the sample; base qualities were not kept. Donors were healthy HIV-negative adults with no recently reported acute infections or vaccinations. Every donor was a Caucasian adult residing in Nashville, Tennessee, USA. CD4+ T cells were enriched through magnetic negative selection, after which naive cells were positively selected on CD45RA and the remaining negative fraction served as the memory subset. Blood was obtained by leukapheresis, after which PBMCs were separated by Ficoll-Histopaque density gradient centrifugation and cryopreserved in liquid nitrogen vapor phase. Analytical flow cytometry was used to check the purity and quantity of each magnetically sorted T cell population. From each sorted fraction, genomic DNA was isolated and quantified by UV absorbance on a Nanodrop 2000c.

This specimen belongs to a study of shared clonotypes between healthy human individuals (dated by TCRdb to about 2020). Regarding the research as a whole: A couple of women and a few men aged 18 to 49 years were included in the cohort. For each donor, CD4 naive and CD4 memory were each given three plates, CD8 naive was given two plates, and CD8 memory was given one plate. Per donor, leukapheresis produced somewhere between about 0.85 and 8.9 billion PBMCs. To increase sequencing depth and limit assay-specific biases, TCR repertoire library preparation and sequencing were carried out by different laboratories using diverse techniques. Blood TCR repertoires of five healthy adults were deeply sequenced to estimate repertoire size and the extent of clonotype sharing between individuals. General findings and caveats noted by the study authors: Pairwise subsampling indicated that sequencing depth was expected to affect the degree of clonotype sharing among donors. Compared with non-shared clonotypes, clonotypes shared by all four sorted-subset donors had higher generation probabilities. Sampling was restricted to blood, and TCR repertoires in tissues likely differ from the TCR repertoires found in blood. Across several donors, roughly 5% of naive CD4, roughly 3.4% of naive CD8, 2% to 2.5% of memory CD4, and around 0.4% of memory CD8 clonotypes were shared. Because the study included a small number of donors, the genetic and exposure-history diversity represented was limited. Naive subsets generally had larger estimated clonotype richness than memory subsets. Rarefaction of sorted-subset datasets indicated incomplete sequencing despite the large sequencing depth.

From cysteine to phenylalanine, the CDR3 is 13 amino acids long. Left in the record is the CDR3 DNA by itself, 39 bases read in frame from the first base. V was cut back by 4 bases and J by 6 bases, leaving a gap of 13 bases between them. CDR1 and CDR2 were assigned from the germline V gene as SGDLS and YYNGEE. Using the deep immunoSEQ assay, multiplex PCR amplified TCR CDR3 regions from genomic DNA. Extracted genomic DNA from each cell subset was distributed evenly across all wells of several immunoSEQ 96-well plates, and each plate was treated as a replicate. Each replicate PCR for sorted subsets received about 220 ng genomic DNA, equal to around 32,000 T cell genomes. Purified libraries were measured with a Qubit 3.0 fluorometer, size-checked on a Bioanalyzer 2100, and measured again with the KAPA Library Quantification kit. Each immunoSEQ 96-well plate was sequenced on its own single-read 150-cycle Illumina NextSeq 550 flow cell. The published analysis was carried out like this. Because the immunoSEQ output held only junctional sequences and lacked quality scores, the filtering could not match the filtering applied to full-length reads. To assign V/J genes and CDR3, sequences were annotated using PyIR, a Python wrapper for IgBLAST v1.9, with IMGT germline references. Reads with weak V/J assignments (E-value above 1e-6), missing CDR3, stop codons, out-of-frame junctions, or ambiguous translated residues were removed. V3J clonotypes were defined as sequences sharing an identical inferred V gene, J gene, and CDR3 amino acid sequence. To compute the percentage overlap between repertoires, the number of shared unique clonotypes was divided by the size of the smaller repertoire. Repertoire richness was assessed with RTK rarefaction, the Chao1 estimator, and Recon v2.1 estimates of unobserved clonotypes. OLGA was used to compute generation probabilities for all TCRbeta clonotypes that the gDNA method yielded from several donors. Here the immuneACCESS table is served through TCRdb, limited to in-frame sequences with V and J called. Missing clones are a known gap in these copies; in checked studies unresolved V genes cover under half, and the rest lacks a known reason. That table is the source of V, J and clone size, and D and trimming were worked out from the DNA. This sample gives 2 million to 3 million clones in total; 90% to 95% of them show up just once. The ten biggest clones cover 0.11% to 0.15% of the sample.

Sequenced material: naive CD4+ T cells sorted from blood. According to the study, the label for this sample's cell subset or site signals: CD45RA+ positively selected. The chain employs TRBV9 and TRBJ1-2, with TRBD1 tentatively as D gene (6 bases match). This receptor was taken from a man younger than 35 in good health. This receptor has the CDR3 CASSLRGAHGYTF. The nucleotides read TGTGCCAGCAGCCTCCGGGGGGCACATGGCTACACCTTC.